Below are 31 T cell receptor beta chains sequenced from a single sample in a study of shared clonotypes between healthy human individuals. The table came from immunoSEQ multiplex PCR; TCRdb's copy has only in-frame clones and leaves some out. The data contain about 380,000 clones, 90% to 97% of them singletons. Material: memory CD8+ T cells sorted from blood. Stated subset: CD45RO+ cells pooled with CCR7-negative TemRA cells. All receptors derive from a man younger than 40 in good health.

The rearrangement links TRBV7-9 to TRBJ2-5; D unclear. Trimming removed 4 bases at V and 4 bases at J, with 1 base between. Per germline, CDR1 SEHNR and CDR2 FQNEAQ (reference sequence). This CDR3 has 10 residues. CDR3 sequence: CASSSETQYF. The CDR3 nucleotides are TGTGCCAGCAGCTCAGAGACCCAGTACTTC. Variable domain in full (rest from reference TRBV7-9 and TRBJ2-5): DTGVSQNPRHKITKRGQNVTFRCDPISEHNRLYWYRQTLGQGPEFLTYFQNEAQLEKSRLLSDRFSAERPKGSFSTLEIQRTEQGDSAMYLCASSSETQYFGPGTRLLVL.

V usage is TRBV28 and J usage is TRBJ1-5, with TRBD1 matching over 7 bases. The CDR3 runs 16 residues. Germline CDR1 is MDHEN and CDR2 is SYDVKM. V trimming: 3 bases; J trimming: 2 bases; junction bases outside the gene matches: 7. CDR3 region: CASSLAPGGGNQPQHF. DNA for the CDR3: TGTGCCAGCAGTTTGGCTCCAGGGGGTGGCAATCAGCCCCAGCATTTT.

The rearrangement joins TRBV5-8 to TRBJ2-7, with 11 positions matching TRBD2. Germline CDR1 and CDR2: SGHTS and YDEGEE. CDR3 length equals 15 residues. Trimming at V came to 0 bases and at J to 3 bases, leaving 2 bases not matched to a gene. The CDR3 protein is CASSLGLAGGYEQYF. The DNA of the CDR3 is TGTGCCAGCAGCTTGGGTCTAGCGGGAGGCTACGAGCAGTACTTC.

The chain carries TRBV28 and TRBJ2-2, with D unclear. V lost 2 bases and J lost 4, with 8 bases in between. The CDR3 spans 14 residues. Per the germline V gene, CDR1 is MDHEN and CDR2 is SYDVKM. For the CDR3, the DNA is TGTGCCAGCAGTTTAGACGGACCCACCGGGGAGCTGTTTTTT. It encodes CASSLDGPTGELFF.

The J gene is TRBJ2-6, the V gene TRBV5-6; D is unclear. The length of the CDR3 is 15 residues. Germline CDR1 SGHDT, CDR2 YYEEEE. The germline V and J ends were trimmed by 0 bases and 0 bases, with 4 bases remaining between them. The CDR3 DNA reads as TGTGCCAGCAGCTTGGGGCACTCTGGGGCCAACGTCCTGACTTTC. Its protein is CASSLGHSGANVLTF.

The V gene is TRBV4-1, the J gene TRBJ2-7; tentative D call: TRBD2 (5 bases). The CDR3 spans 13 residues. Germline CDR1 and CDR2: MGHRA and YSYEKL. Deletions cut 4 bases from V and 2 bases from J, with 9 bases between. CDR3 bases: TGCGCCAGCAGCCTCACTAGGGCCTACGAGCAGTACTTC. Amino acid sequence: CASSLTRAYEQYF.

This clone was seen just once. The same CDR3 arises from other DNA sequences in this sample as well. This chain links TRBV30 with TRBJ1-5; a possible D gene is TRBD1 (6 bases). Trimming took off 0 bases at V and 4 bases at J, with 7 bases between the two ends. The CDR3 consists of 13 residues. CDR1 is GTSNPN and CDR2 is SVGIG in the germline V gene (reference sequence). In DNA form, the CDR3 reads TGTGCCTGGAGTGTCCAGGGGAATCAGCCCCAGCATTTT. Translation gives CAWSVQGNQPQHF.

V usage is TRBV6-1 and J usage is TRBJ2-7; 10 nucleotides match TRBD1. CDR1 is MNHNS and CDR2 is SASEGT in the germline V gene. V gave up 5 bases and J gave up 3 bases; unmatched junction bases: 1. This CDR3 contains 13 residues. This CDR3 reads CASSWTGGYEQYF. In nucleotides, the CDR3 is TGTGCCAGCAGTTGGACAGGGGGCTACGAGCAGTACTTC.

The V call is TRBV7-3, the J call TRBJ2-1; D may be TRBD1 (5 bases). The V end lost 5 bases, the J end lost 0 bases, and 8 bases lay between the germline ends. This CDR3 contains 14 residues. Per the germline V gene, CDR1 is SGHTA and CDR2 is FQGTGA. The CDR3: CASSQGSSYNEQFF. Here the CDR3 DNA reads TGTGCCAGCAGCCAGGGAAGCTCCTACAATGAGCAGTTCTTC.

J is TRBJ1-5 and V is TRBV19; D is uncertain. Germline V lookup: CDR1 LNHDA, CDR2 SQIVND (reference sequence). Trimming pared 8 bases from V and 0 bases from J, leaving 11 bases between. This CDR3 has 14 amino acids. The CDR3 DNA reads as TGTGCCAGTGGCCCTATTTATAGCAATCAGCCCCAGCATTTT. Amino acid sequence: CASGPIYSNQPQHF.

The chain recombines TRBV4-1 with TRBJ1-4; TRBD1 agrees at 11 bases. Trimming took 3 bases from V and 8 from J; bases not matched to a gene: 8. CDR3 size: 16 residues. The V gene's germline CDR1 is MGHRA and CDR2 YSYEKL. CDR3 protein: CASSQGPGTGGEKLFF. The CDR3 DNA sequence: TGCGCCAGCAGCCAGGGGCCCGGGACAGGGGGAGAAAAACTGTTTTTT.

This clone was recorded once. V is TRBV6-1 and J is TRBJ2-7; the D gene is possibly TRBD1 (5 bases). Deletions cut 5 bases from V and 0 bases from J, with 11 bases between. The CDR3 is made up of 14 amino acids. CDR1 and CDR2 (germline): MNHNS, SASEGT. The CDR3 DNA follows: TGTGCCAGCAGTAAAGGGGTGTCCTCCTACGAGCAGTACTTC. The encoded protein is CASSKGVSSYEQYF.

Written as DNA, the CDR3 is TGCGCCAGCAGCTCGGGACTAGCGGGAGTCGAGCAGTACTTC. This codes for CASSSGLAGVEQYF. The genes are TRBV5-1 and TRBJ2-7; 14 positions match TRBD2. The CDR3 consists of 14 residues. Germline V gene data show CDR1 as SGHRS and CDR2 as YFSETQ. The J segment lost 6 bases and the V segment lost 3 bases, leaving 2 bases of the junction unmatched.

V and J are TRBV6-6 and TRBJ2-2; 10 nucleotides agree with TRBD2. CDR1 is MNHNY and CDR2 is SVGAGI in the germline V gene (reference sequence). This CDR3 has 15 amino acids. V shed 6 bases and J 2 bases; nucleotides not matched to a gene: 3. CDR3 protein: CASRTSGINTGELFF. The DNA for the CDR3 is TGTGCCAGCAGAACTAGCGGGATTAACACCGGGGAGCTGTTTTTT.

The count of this clone is one. V usage is TRBV21-1 and J usage is TRBJ1-3. TRBV21-1 is classified as a pseudogene. This CDR3 is 14 amino acids long. The CDR3 nucleotides are TGTGCCAGCAGCTCATCGGACCTTGGAAACACCATATATTTT. This translates into CASSSSDLGNTIYF.

The chain recombines TRBV14 with TRBJ1-2, with D tentatively TRBD1 (5 bases). V gave up 0 bases and J gave up 0 bases, with 8 bases separating them. The CDR3 is 15 residues long. Looked up from germline, CDR1 is SGHDN and CDR2 is FVKESK. In DNA, the CDR3 is TGTGCCAGCAGCCAAGATAGGGACCCTAACTATGGCTACACCTTC. This sequence encodes CASSQDRDPNYGYTF.

V is TRBV18 and J is TRBJ2-4; possibly TRBD2 for D (6 bases). CDR3 length equals 18 residues. With 2 bases removed from V and 6 bases from J, the gap between germline ends came to 23 bases. Per the germline V gene, CDR1 is KGHSH and CDR2 is LQKENI. CDR3 residues: CASSPGQGGFQRSNIQYF. CDR3 bases: TGTGCCAGCTCACCAGGTCAGGGAGGTTTCCAGAGATCAAACATTCAGTACTTC. Full variable domain (remainder filled in from reference TRBV18 and TRBJ2-4): NAGVMQNPRHLVRRRGQEARLRCSPMKGHSHVYWYRQLPEEGLKFMVYLQKENIIDESGMPKERFSAEFPKEGPSILRIQQVVRGDSAAYFCASSPGQGGFQRSNIQYFGAGTRLSVL.

The sample holds one count of this clone. CDR3: CASSFRGTTEAFF. The CDR3 region has the DNA TGCGCCAGCAGCTTCCGAGGGACGACTGAAGCTTTCTTT. The chain uses TRBV5-1 and TRBJ1-1; D possibly corresponds to TRBD1 (5 bases). This CDR3 comprises 13 residues. With 2 bases removed from V and 5 bases from J, the gap between germline ends came to 10 bases. Germline V gene lookup returns CDR1 SGHRS and CDR2 YFSETQ.

This clone was observed a single time. This chain uses TRBV6-1 with TRBJ2-1; TRBD1 matches at 10 bases. CDR1 and CDR2 from the germline V gene are MNHNS and SASEGT. The CDR3 length is 13 residues. V lost 4 bases to trimming and J lost 6 bases; unmatched junction nucleotides: 0. The CDR3 sequence is CASSGTGGNEQFF. As DNA, the CDR3 is TGTGCCAGCAGTGGGACAGGGGGCAATGAGCAGTTCTTC.

This chain connects TRBV27 to TRBJ2-7, with 7 bases fitting TRBD1. J gave up 2 bases and V 6 bases, and 10 bases lay outside the gene matches. The CDR3 spans 15 residues. Germline V gene data show CDR1 as MNHEY and CDR2 as SMNVEV (reference sequence). CDR3: CASSLKSGTAYEQYF. In DNA, the CDR3 is TGTGCCAGCAGCTTAAAATCCGGGACAGCCTACGAGCAGTACTTC.

V gene TRBV7-2 combines with J gene TRBJ2-7; D not resolved. This CDR3 has 16 residues. Deletions cut 0 bases from V and 0 bases from J, with 12 bases between. Germline loops: CDR1 SGHTA, CDR2 FQGNSA. As DNA, the CDR3 is TGTGCCAGCAGCTTAGCGCCGACCTCAAGCTCCTACGAGCAGTACTTC. Amino acid sequence: CASSLAPTSSSYEQYF.

V and J are TRBV4-1 and TRBJ1-2; 8 nucleotides align to TRBD1. Germline CDR1 and CDR2: MGHRA and YSYEKL. The CDR3 covers 16 residues. V shed 0 bases and J 4 bases; nucleotides not matched to a gene: 7. DNA for the CDR3: TGCGCCAGCAGCCAAGAACCCAGGGGGCTTAGCTATGGCTACACCTTC. Protein sequence: CASSQEPRGLSYGYTF.

This chain joins TRBV18 and TRBJ2-3, with TRBD2 identical over 10 bases. The length of the CDR3 is 18 residues. Trimming took 6 bases from V and 3 from J; bases not matched to a gene: 15. Germline V gene data show CDR1 as KGHSH and CDR2 as LQKENI. The CDR3 bases are TGTGCCAGCTCCTCCAGGCTAGCGGGAGTGCGCCGGACAGATACGCAGTATTTT. Its protein product is CASSSRLAGVRRTDTQYF. Together with reference TRBV18 and TRBJ2-3, the CDR3 gives the full variable domain: NAGVMQNPRHLVRRRGQEARLRCSPMKGHSHVYWYRQLPEEGLKFMVYLQKENIIDESGMPKERFSAEFPKEGPSILRIQQVVRGDSAAYFCASSSRLAGVRRTDTQYFGPGTRLTVL.

Of note for this clone: The junction shows a germline mismatch at one end, possibly a read error. The chain combines TRBV11-2 with TRBJ2-5; 7 bases map to TRBD2. Germline values: CDR1 SGHAT, CDR2 FQNNGV. The CDR3 is 17 amino acids. This CDR3 reads CASSPFKSTSVQEIQYF. CDR3 in DNA: TGTGCCAGCAGCCCCTTTAAGTCCACTAGCGTCCAAGAGATCCAGTACTTC. Variable domain in full (rest from reference TRBV11-2 and TRBJ2-5): EAGVAQSPRYKIIEKRQSVAFWCNPISGHATLYWYQQILGQGPKLLIQFQNNGVVDDSQLPKDRFSAERLKGVDSTLKIQPAKLEDSAVYLCASSPFKSTSVQEIQYFGPGTRLLVL.

The J gene is TRBJ2-3, the V gene TRBV28; TRBD2 agrees at 7 bases. Germline-derived CDR1 and CDR2 are MDHEN and SYDVKM. The CDR3 contains 17 residues. Trimming took 3 bases from V and 2 from J; bases not matched to a gene: 11. The CDR3 loop reads CASSFRGGSRATDTQYF. CDR3 in DNA: TGTGCCAGCAGTTTCCGGGGAGGGAGTAGGGCCACAGATACGCAGTATTTT.

J is TRBJ1-2 and V is TRBV28; 8 bases are shared with TRBD1. The CDR3 contains 13 residues. Germline V lookup: CDR1 MDHEN, CDR2 SYDVKM. Trimming cost V 8 bases and J 5 bases; bases outside gene matches: 7. In DNA form, the CDR3 reads TGTGCCAGCGTCCTCCAGGGGGCGTATGGCTACACCTTC. Amino acids: CASVLQGAYGYTF.

The J gene is TRBJ2-3, the V gene TRBV7-8; 8 positions agree with TRBD1. CDR1 and CDR2 (germline): SGHVS, FQNEAQ. The CDR3 consists of 17 residues. V lost 5 bases to trimming and J lost 1 base; unmatched junction nucleotides: 11. The CDR3 is CASSLMTGATGTDTQYF. The CDR3 nucleotides read TGTGCCAGCAGCCTTATGACAGGGGCAACAGGCACAGATACGCAGTATTTT.

The genes are TRBV5-1 and TRBJ2-3; no definite D call. In germline, CDR1 is SGHRS, CDR2 YFSETQ. CDR3 size: 13 residues. The V and J ends lost 6 bases and 0 bases respectively, with 8 bases between them. The CDR3 DNA sequence: TGCGCCAGCACCGTGGCGAGCACAGATACGCAGTATTTT. It codes for CASTVASTDTQYF.

The CDR3 DNA follows: TGTGCCAGCAGTTTTCTGGACAGGTCCTACGAGCAGTACTTC. Its protein product is CASSFLDRSYEQYF. This chain connects TRBV28 to TRBJ2-7; TRBD1 aligns across 7 bases. V gave up 3 bases and J gave up 1 base; unmatched junction bases: 3. There are 14 residues in the CDR3. Germline lookup yields CDR1 MDHEN and CDR2 SYDVKM.

This clone occurred once. V and J are TRBV6-1 and TRBJ2-1; 8 positions match TRBD2. V trimming: 4 bases; J trimming: 2 bases; junction bases outside the gene matches: 13. The CDR3 has 18 residues. Per the germline V gene, CDR1 is MNHNS and CDR2 is SASEGT. DNA for the CDR3: TGTGCCAGCAGTGCCGACCTAGTCGGGAGGGCAACCTACAATGAGCAGTTCTTC. This gives the protein CASSADLVGRATYNEQFF.

The genes are TRBV28 and TRBJ2-1, with TRBD1 matching 11 bases. Losses at the gene ends were 11 bases for V and 8 bases for J; bases not matched to a gene: 5. Germline V lookup: CDR1 MDHEN, CDR2 SYDVKM. This CDR3 has 12 amino acids. CDR3 nucleotide sequence: TGTGCCTCTGGACAGGGGGCTTATGAGCAGTTCTTC. Encoded protein: CASGQGAYEQFF.